This TCR beta chain emerged from a study of blood T cell repertoires in COVID-19. Study summary: COVID-19 samples from acute and convalescent phases originated in the United States, Italy and Spain.

Germline CDR1 ENHRY, CDR2 SYGVKD. J lost 6 bases, V lost 9 bases, and 3 bases had no gene match. The CDR3 totals 13 residues. The method was immunoSEQ multiplex PCR; TCRdb's version includes in-frame clones alone and lacks a portion of them. This sample has some 330,000 clones, with 88% found just once. The receptor was isolated from a man aged 30 to 39 who had recovered from COVID-19. Input material: PBMCs or T cells enriched from blood (not recorded which). This chain uses TRBV10-3 with TRBJ1-6, with 9 bases identical to TRBD1. CDR3 DNA: TGTGCCATAGGGACAGGGCCTAATTCACCCCTCCACTTT. Its protein is CAIGTGPNSPLHF.